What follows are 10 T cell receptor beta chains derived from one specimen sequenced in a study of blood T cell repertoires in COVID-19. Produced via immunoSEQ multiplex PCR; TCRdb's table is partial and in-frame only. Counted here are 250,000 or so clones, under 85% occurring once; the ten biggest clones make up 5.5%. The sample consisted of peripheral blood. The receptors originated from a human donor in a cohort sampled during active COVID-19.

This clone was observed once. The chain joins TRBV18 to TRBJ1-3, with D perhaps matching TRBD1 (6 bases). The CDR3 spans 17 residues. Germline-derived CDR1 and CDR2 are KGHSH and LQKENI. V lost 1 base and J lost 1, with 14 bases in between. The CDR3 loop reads CASSPRGPTGSGNTIYF. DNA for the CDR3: TGTGCCAGCTCACCACGGGGGCCAACAGGATCTGGAAACACCATATATTTT. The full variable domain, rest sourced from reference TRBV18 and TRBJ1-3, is NAGVMQNPRHLVRRRGQEARLRCSPMKGHSHVYWYRQLPEEGLKFMVYLQKENIIDESGMPKERFSAEFPKEGPSILRIQQVVRGDSAAYFCASSPRGPTGSGNTIYFGEGSWLTVV.

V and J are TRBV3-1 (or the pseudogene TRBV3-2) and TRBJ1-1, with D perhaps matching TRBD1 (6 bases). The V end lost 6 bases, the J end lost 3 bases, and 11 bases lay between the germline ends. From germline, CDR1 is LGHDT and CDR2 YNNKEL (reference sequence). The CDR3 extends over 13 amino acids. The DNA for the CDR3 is TGTGCCAGCAGTACCTACAGGGACACTGAAGCTTTCTTT. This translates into CASSTYRDTEAFF.

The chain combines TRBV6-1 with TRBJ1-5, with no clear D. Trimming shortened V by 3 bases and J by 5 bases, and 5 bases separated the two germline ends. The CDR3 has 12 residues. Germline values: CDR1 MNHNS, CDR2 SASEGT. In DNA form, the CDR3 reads TGTGCCAGCAGTGACCGGGATCAGCCCCAGCATTTT. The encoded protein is CASSDRDQPQHF.

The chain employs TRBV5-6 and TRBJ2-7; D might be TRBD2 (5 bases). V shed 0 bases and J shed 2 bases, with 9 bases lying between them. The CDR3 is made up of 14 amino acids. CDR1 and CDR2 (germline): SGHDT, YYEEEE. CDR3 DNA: TGTGCCAGCAGCTTGGGACTACCTACCTACGAGCAGTACTTC. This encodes CASSLGLPTYEQYF.

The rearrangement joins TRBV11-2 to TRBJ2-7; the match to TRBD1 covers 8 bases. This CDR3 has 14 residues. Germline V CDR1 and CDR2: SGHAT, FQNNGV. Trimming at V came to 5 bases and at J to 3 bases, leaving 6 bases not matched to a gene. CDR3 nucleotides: TGTGCCAGCAGCACAAGACAGGGGTTCTACGAGCAGTACTTC. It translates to CASSTRQGFYEQYF.

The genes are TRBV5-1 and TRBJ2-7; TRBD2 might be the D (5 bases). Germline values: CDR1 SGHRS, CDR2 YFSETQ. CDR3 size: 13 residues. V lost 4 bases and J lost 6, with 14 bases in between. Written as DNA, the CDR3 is TGCGCCAGCAGCGGAGGAGAGACTACCGAGCAGTACTTC. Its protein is CASSGGETTEQYF.

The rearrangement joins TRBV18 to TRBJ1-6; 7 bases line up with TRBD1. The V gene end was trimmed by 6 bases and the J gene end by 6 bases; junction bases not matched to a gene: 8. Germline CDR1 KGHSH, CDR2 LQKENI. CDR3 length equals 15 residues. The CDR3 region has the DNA TGTGCCAGCTCCTCTGGGACAGCGGTTAATTCACCCCTCCACTTT. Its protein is CASSSGTAVNSPLHF.

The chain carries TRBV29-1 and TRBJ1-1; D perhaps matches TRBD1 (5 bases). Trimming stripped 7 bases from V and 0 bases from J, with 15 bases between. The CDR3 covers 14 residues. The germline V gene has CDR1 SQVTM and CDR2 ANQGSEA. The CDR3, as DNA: TGCAGCGGCACAATACGACAGATGAACACTGAAGCTTTCTTT. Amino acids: CSGTIRQMNTEAFF.

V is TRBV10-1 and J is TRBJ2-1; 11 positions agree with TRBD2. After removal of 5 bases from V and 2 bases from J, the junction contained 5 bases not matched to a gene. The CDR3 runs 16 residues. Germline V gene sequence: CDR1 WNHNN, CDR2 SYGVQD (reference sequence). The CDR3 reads CASSNIAGGPYNEQFF. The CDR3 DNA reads TGCGCCAGCAGTAATATAGCGGGAGGGCCCTACAATGAGCAGTTCTTC.

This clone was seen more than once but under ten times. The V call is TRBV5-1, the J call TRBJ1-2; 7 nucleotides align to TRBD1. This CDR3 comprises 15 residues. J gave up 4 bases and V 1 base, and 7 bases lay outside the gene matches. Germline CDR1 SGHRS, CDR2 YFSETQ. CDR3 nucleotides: TGCGCCAGCAGCTTGTCGTCCACAGGGGCCTATGGCTACACCTTC. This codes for CASSLSSTGAYGYTF.